One sample yielded the 18 T cell receptor beta chains listed below, sequenced in a study of cytomegalovirus exposure and HLA in healthy donors. The PCR employed 60 Vbeta primers together with 13 Jbeta primers. Measured with immunoSEQ multiplex PCR; TCRdb has only the in-frame clones, and not every one. The table shows 160,000 or so clones, with 70% to 80% occurring only once. The material sequenced was PBMCs. The receptors originated from a woman between 40 and 50 years old in good health and CMV-seronegative.

The chain has TRBV9 and TRBJ1-1; D perhaps matches TRBD1 (6 bases). The V and J ends lost 0 bases and 8 bases respectively, with 11 bases between them. This CDR3 is built from 13 residues. In germline, CDR1 is SGDLS, CDR2 YYNGEE. The CDR3 region has the DNA TGTGCCAGCAGCGTAGCGCTCGGGACAGAAGCTTTCTTT. It yields the protein CASSVALGTEAFF.

The CDR3 reads CSGTETTGSETQYF. The CDR3 nucleotides read TGCAGCGGAACCGAGACGACAGGTTCGGAGACCCAGTACTTC. The V call is TRBV29-1, the J call TRBJ2-5; tentative D call: TRBD1 (6 bases). Germline V CDR1 and CDR2: SQVTM, ANQGSEA. The V gene lost 7 bases and the J gene lost 5 bases, with 20 bases spanning the gap. The CDR3 has 14 amino acids. Filled out from reference TRBV29-1 and TRBJ2-5, the complete variable domain reads SAVISQKPSRDICQRGTSLTIQCQVDSQVTMMFWYRQQPGQSLTLIATANQGSEATYESGFVIDKFPISRPNLTFSTLTVSNMSPEDSSIYLCSGTETTGSETQYFGPGTRLLVL.

The rearrangement joins TRBV29-1 to TRBJ2-2, with D perhaps matching TRBD2 (5 bases). The CDR3 consists of 13 residues. Germline CDR1 is SQVTM and CDR2 is ANQGSEA. Trimming took 3 bases from V and 4 from J, leaving 9 bases between them. The chain's CDR3 is CSVDLASTGELFF. Written as DNA, the CDR3 is TGCAGCGTTGATCTAGCTAGCACCGGGGAGCTGTTTTTT.

This chain uses TRBV2 with TRBJ2-7; 8 bases agree with TRBD2. V was clipped by 7 bases and J by 7 bases; unmatched bases: 15. The CDR3 runs 15 residues. Germline assignment: CDR1 SNHLY and CDR2 FYNNEI. CDR3 amino acids: CASTMPGLGSGEQYF. CDR3 DNA sequence: TGTGCCAGCACCATGCCGGGACTAGGATCCGGGGAGCAGTACTTC.

This clone was counted only a few times. V gene TRBV6-1 combines with J gene TRBJ2-5, with 9 positions matching TRBD1. Germline V lookup: CDR1 MNHNS, CDR2 SASEGT. V trimming: 2 bases; J trimming: 5 bases; junction bases outside the gene matches: 12. There are 17 residues in the CDR3. This chain's CDR3 is CASSEFHTGGLGETQYF. The CDR3 DNA reads TGTGCCAGCAGTGAATTCCACACAGGGGGCCTTGGGGAGACCCAGTACTTC.

The chain has TRBV30 and TRBJ2-5; D may be TRBD2 (5 bases). CDR3 length: 10 amino acids. V dropped 5 bases and J dropped 5 bases, with 6 bases sitting between them. Germline V gene sequence: CDR1 GTSNPN, CDR2 SVGIG (reference sequence). CDR3 DNA sequence: TGTGCCTGGCGCGGGGAGACCCAGTACTTC. It translates to CAWRGETQYF.

The genes are TRBV29-1 and TRBJ2-1; 9 bases line up with TRBD1. CDR3 length: 12 residues. Trimming at V came to 8 bases and at J to 4 bases, leaving 3 bases not matched to a gene. Looked up from germline, CDR1 is SQVTM and CDR2 is ANQGSEA. CDR3 region: CSSGQGYNEQFF. The CDR3 coding sequence is TGCAGCTCGGGACAGGGTTACAATGAGCAGTTCTTC.

The V and J genes are TRBV5-1 and TRBJ2-5; possibly TRBD1 for D (5 bases). This CDR3 spans 14 amino acids. Trimming left V 4 bases short and J 1 base short, with 11 bases between. The germline V gene encodes CDR1 SGHRS and CDR2 YFSETQ. CDR3: CASSLDSVQETQYF. For the CDR3, the DNA is TGCGCCAGCAGCCTAGACAGCGTCCAAGAGACCCAGTACTTC.

The chain carries TRBV7-2 and TRBJ2-1; TRBD2 might be the D (5 bases). Looked up from germline, CDR1 is SGHTA and CDR2 is FQGNSA. Trimming removed 4 bases at V and 6 bases at J, with 16 bases between. This CDR3 contains 15 residues. The CDR3 region is CASSSRSGGGNEQFF. The CDR3, as DNA: TGTGCCAGCAGCTCCCGGTCCGGAGGAGGCAATGAGCAGTTCTTC.

This clone was counted a single time. The chain recombines TRBV2 with TRBJ1-6; possible D gene TRBD1, 6 bases. Germline CDR1 and CDR2: SNHLY and FYNNEI. CDR3 length: 14 residues. With 8 bases removed from V and 4 bases from J, the gap between germline ends came to 12 bases. This CDR3 reads CASGGDKYNSPLHF. CDR3 nucleotide sequence: TGTGCCAGCGGGGGGGACAAGTATAATTCACCCCTCCACTTT.

The chain joins TRBV11-3 to TRBJ2-5; 7 bases map to TRBD2. This CDR3 contains 15 residues. The germline V gene has CDR1 SGHNT and CDR2 YENEEA. V dropped 0 bases and J dropped 2; count of bases not matched to a gene: 3. CDR3 residues: CASSLEGGTQETQYF. The DNA for the CDR3 is TGTGCCAGCAGCTTAGAGGGGGGGACTCAAGAGACCCAGTACTTC.

V usage is TRBV7-9 and J usage is TRBJ2-1; a possible D gene is TRBD2 (6 bases). The CDR3 spans 16 residues. V dropped 5 bases and J dropped 4 bases, with 18 bases sitting between them. Germline V lookup: CDR1 SEHNR, CDR2 FQNEAQ (reference sequence). The CDR3 DNA sequence: TGTGCCAGCAGCCCACCGGAGGGACGGTTGTACAATGAGCAGTTCTTC. This translates into CASSPPEGRLYNEQFF.

The chain is built from TRBV12-5 and TRBJ1-2; D remains unclear. V dropped 0 bases and J dropped 4 bases, with 15 bases sitting between them. The CDR3 runs 16 residues. The germline CDR1 and CDR2 sequences are LGHNT and FRNRAP. This CDR3 is CASGLVLGQAPYGYTF. The DNA of the CDR3 is TGTGCTAGTGGTTTGGTACTAGGGCAGGCCCCCTATGGCTACACCTTC. The full variable domain, rest sourced from reference TRBV12-5 and TRBJ1-2, is DARVTQTPRHKVTEMGQEVTMRCQPILGHNTVFWYRQTMMQGLELLAYFRNRAPLDDSGMPKDRFSAEMPDATLATLKIQPSEPRDSAVYFCASGLVLGQAPYGYTFGSGTRLTVV.

The V and J genes are TRBV4-1 and TRBJ1-1; perhaps TRBD1 as D (6 bases). V was clipped by 1 base and J by 0 bases, with 15 bases between them. Germline V gene sequence: CDR1 MGHRA, CDR2 YSYEKL. The CDR3 extends over 17 amino acids. CDR3 in amino acids: CASSQATGQRMNTEAFF. The CDR3 bases are TGCGCCAGCAGCCAAGCAACTGGACAGCGGATGAACACTGAAGCTTTCTTT.

V and J are TRBV11-2 and TRBJ1-1; D possibly corresponds to TRBD1 (6 bases). The CDR3 sequence is 12 residues long. Germline V gene sequence: CDR1 SGHAT, CDR2 FQNNGV. Between the trimmed V and J ends, which lost 4 bases and 11 bases, there was a span of 14 bases. The CDR3: CASSWVGAKAFF. DNA for the CDR3: TGTGCCAGCAGCTGGGTGGGGGCGAAGGCTTTCTTT. The variable domain in full, completed from reference TRBV11-2 and TRBJ1-1, reads EAGVAQSPRYKIIEKRQSVAFWCNPISGHATLYWYQQILGQGPKLLIQFQNNGVVDDSQLPKDRFSAERLKGVDSTLKIQPAKLEDSAVYLCASSWVGAKAFFGQGTRLTVV.

This chain uses TRBV2 with TRBJ2-3, with unresolved D. CDR1 and CDR2 (germline): SNHLY, FYNNEI. V dropped 7 bases and J dropped 5 bases, with 7 bases sitting between them. The CDR3 length is 11 residues. CDR3 residues: CASTPGDTQYF. As DNA, the CDR3 is TGTGCCAGCACGCCAGGAGATACGCAGTATTTT. The full variable domain, rest sourced from reference TRBV2 and TRBJ2-3, is EPEVTQTPSHQVTQMGQEVILRCVPISNHLYFYWYRQILGQKVEFLVSFYNNEISEKSEIFDDQFSVERPDGSNFTLKIRSTKLEDSAMYFCASTPGDTQYFGPGTRLTVL.

The chain combines TRBV5-1 with TRBJ2-1; D gene ambiguous. Germline V gives CDR1 SGHRS, CDR2 YFSETQ. The length of the CDR3 is 13 residues. V lost 1 base to trimming and J lost 5 bases, with 7 bases between them. The CDR3 spells CASSLQFNNEQFF. CDR3 bases: TGCGCCAGCAGCTTGCAGTTCAACAATGAGCAGTTCTTC.

The V gene is TRBV10-3, the J gene TRBJ2-1; possibly TRBD2 for D (5 bases). Deletions cut 6 bases from V and 5 bases from J, with 17 bases between. CDR1 ENHRY and CDR2 SYGVKD come from the germline V gene. The CDR3 extends over 15 amino acids. The CDR3 DNA reads as TGTGCCATCAGCCCTGGAGGCAGCCGGGACAATGAGCAGTTCTTC. It yields the protein CAISPGGSRDNEQFF.